Listed below are T cell receptor beta chains from one sample, sequenced in a study of identifying expanded T cells in peripheral blood. The assay was immunoSEQ multiplex PCR, and TCRdb's table has in-frame clones only and misses some. The profile shows approximately 81,000 clones, 84% of them singletons. Sample: blood. The receptors here all came from a person between 18 and 75 years old in good health. CDR3s include the opening cysteine and the closing phenylalanine or tryptophan. The D gene is left open where the match is weak. The size entry is marked missing in some rows and otherwise reads once, few, many or a size class.

clone size: NA; CDR3 length: 16; V gene: TRBV4-1; J gene: TRBJ1-1; D gene: TRBD1; CDR3 protein: CASSQEAGQGGTEAFF; CDR3 DNA: TGCGCCAGCAGCCAAGAAGCGGGGCAGGGGGGGACTGAAGCTTTCTTT
clone size: NA; CDR3 length: 18; V gene: TRBV15; J gene: TRBJ2-1; D gene: TRBD2; CDR3 protein: CATSREGSGRMAYNEQFF; CDR3 DNA: TGTGCCACCAGCCGAGAGGGAAGCGGGAGGATGGCCTACAATGAGCAGTTCTTC
clone size: NA; CDR3 length: 15; V gene: TRBV5-1; J gene: TRBJ2-7; D gene: TRBD2; CDR3 protein: CASSNGLAGDYEQYF; CDR3 DNA: TGCGCCAGCAGTAACGGACTAGCGGGAGATTACGAGCAGTACTTC
clone size: NA; CDR3 length: 15; V gene: TRBV4-3; J gene: TRBJ2-1; D gene: NA; CDR3 protein: CASSQGNQGSNEQFF; CDR3 DNA: TGCGCCAGCAGCCAAGGGAATCAGGGATCAAATGAGCAGTTCTTC
clone size: NA; CDR3 length: 15; V gene: TRBV15; J gene: TRBJ1-3; D gene: NA; CDR3 protein: CATSRDLGSGNTIYF; CDR3 DNA: TGTGCCACCAGCAGAGATCTGGGATCTGGAAACACCATATATTTT
clone size: NA; CDR3 length: 13; V gene: TRBV6-5; J gene: TRBJ1-2; D gene: TRBD1; CDR3 protein: CASSRDRDDGYTF; CDR3 DNA: TGTGCCAGCAGTAGGGACAGGGACGATGGCTACACCTTC
clone size: many; CDR3 length: 14; V gene: TRBV28; J gene: TRBJ1-2; D gene: NA; CDR3 protein: CASTSFGQNYGYTF; CDR3 DNA: TGTGCCAGCACCTCGTTTGGGCAGAACTATGGCTACACCTTC
clone size: NA; CDR3 length: 14; V gene: TRBV18; J gene: TRBJ2-7; D gene: TRBD2; CDR3 protein: CASSPASGSYEQYF; CDR3 DNA: TGTGCCAGCTCACCAGCTAGCGGCTCCTACGAGCAGTACTTC
clone size: NA; CDR3 length: 12; V gene: TRBV28; J gene: TRBJ2-1; D gene: TRBD2; CDR3 protein: CATGLGYNEQFF; CDR3 DNA: TGTGCCACCGGACTAGGCTACAATGAGCAGTTCTTC
clone size: NA; CDR3 length: 17; V gene: TRBV4-3; J gene: TRBJ1-5; D gene: NA; CDR3 protein: CASSQDTGQNSNQPQHF; CDR3 DNA: TGCGCCAGCAGCCAAGATACGGGGCAGAATAGCAATCAGCCCCAGCATTTT
clone size: NA; CDR3 length: 13; V gene: TRBV28; J gene: TRBJ1-1; D gene: NA; CDR3 protein: CASVGWAPAEAFF; CDR3 DNA: TGTGCCAGCGTAGGCTGGGCCCCAGCTGAAGCTTTCTTT
clone size: NA; CDR3 length: 15; V gene: TRBV7-2; J gene: TRBJ2-3; D gene: TRBD2; CDR3 protein: CASRTSGSPWGAQYF; CDR3 DNA: TGTGCCAGCAGAACAAGCGGGAGCCCATGGGGGGCGCAGTATTTT
clone size: NA; CDR3 length: 15; V gene: TRBV18; J gene: TRBJ2-5; D gene: TRBD2; CDR3 protein: CASSPPEREGETQYF; CDR3 DNA: TGTGCCAGCTCACCGCCGGAGCGGGAGGGAGAGACCCAGTACTTC
clone size: NA; CDR3 length: 15; V gene: TRBV5-6; J gene: TRBJ2-1; D gene: TRBD2; CDR3 protein: CASSFLAGGRNEQFF; CDR3 DNA: TGTGCCAGCAGCTTCTTAGCGGGAGGGAGAAATGAGCAGTTCTTC
clone size: NA; CDR3 length: 15; V gene: TRBV6-5; J gene: TRBJ1-2; D gene: NA; CDR3 protein: CASRRAAERVGGYTF; CDR3 DNA: TGTGCCAGCAGGAGGGCGGCGGAGAGGGTTGGTGGCTACACCTTC
clone size: NA; CDR3 length: 15; V gene: TRBV2; J gene: TRBJ1-5; D gene: NA; CDR3 protein: CASSEGGPSNQPQHF; CDR3 DNA: TGTGCCAGCAGTGAAGGGGGTCCTAGCAATCAGCCCCAGCATTTT
clone size: NA; CDR3 length: 15; V gene: TRBV28; J gene: TRBJ2-1; D gene: NA; CDR3 protein: CASSFGSGWYNEQFF; CDR3 DNA: TGTGCCAGCAGTTTTGGGTCAGGGTGGTACAATGAGCAGTTCTTC
clone size: once; CDR3 length: 15; V gene: TRBV7-9; J gene: TRBJ2-1; D gene: TRBD2; CDR3 protein: CASSLPGLADNEQFF; CDR3 DNA: TGTGCCAGCAGCTTACCCGGACTAGCGGACAATGAGCAGTTCTTC
clone size: NA; CDR3 length: 15; V gene: TRBV9; J gene: TRBJ2-3; D gene: NA; CDR3 protein: CASSGRGLITDTQYF; CDR3 DNA: TGTGCCAGCAGCGGCCGGGGACTGATCACAGATACGCAGTATTTT
clone size: NA; CDR3 length: 11; V gene: TRBV18; J gene: TRBJ2-5; D gene: NA; CDR3 protein: CASSPQETQYF; CDR3 DNA: TGTGCCAGCTCGCCGCAAGAGACCCAGTACTTC
clone size: NA; CDR3 length: 14; V gene: TRBV6-5; J gene: TRBJ2-1; D gene: NA; CDR3 protein: CASSSGLDYNEQFF; CDR3 DNA: TGTGCCAGCAGTTCCGGACTCGACTACAATGAGCAGTTCTTC
clone size: NA; CDR3 length: 13; V gene: TRBV25-1; J gene: TRBJ2-7; D gene: TRBD1; CDR3 protein: CASSDRDNYEQYF; CDR3 DNA: TGTGCCAGCAGCGACAGGGACAACTACGAGCAGTACTTC
clone size: NA; CDR3 length: 16; V gene: TRBV2; J gene: TRBJ2-7; D gene: TRBD2; CDR3 protein: CASSALLLASSYEQYF; CDR3 DNA: TGTGCCAGCAGCGCACTATTACTAGCGAGCTCCTACGAGCAGTACTTC
clone size: NA; CDR3 length: 13; V gene: TRBV13; J gene: TRBJ2-7; D gene: NA; CDR3 protein: CASSPLGGGEQYF; CDR3 DNA: TGTGCCAGCAGCCCTTTGGGGGGTGGCGAGCAGTACTTC
clone size: NA; CDR3 length: 15; V gene: TRBV30; J gene: TRBJ2-7; D gene: TRBD2; CDR3 protein: CAWNHSGTPAYEQYF; CDR3 DNA: TGTGCCTGGAACCATAGCGGGACCCCGGCCTACGAGCAGTACTTC
clone size: NA; CDR3 length: 16; V gene: TRBV7-2; J gene: TRBJ2-4; D gene: NA; CDR3 protein: CASSLVVDLAKNIQYF; CDR3 DNA: TGTGCCAGCAGCTTAGTCGTCGATCTAGCCAAAAACATTCAGTACTTC
clone size: NA; CDR3 length: 17; V gene: TRBV5-1; J gene: TRBJ2-3; D gene: TRBD2; CDR3 protein: CASSLSTGGSSLDTQYF; CDR3 DNA: TGCGCCAGCAGCTTGAGCACGGGAGGGTCGAGTCTGGATACGCAGTATTTT
clone size: NA; CDR3 length: 15; V gene: TRBV27; J gene: TRBJ2-3; D gene: NA; CDR3 protein: CASSFRPGLEDTQYF; CDR3 DNA: TGTGCCAGCAGTTTCCGGCCGGGACTCGAAGATACGCAGTATTTT
clone size: NA; CDR3 length: 15; V gene: TRBV28; J gene: TRBJ2-7; D gene: TRBD1; CDR3 protein: CASSLSTGGNNEQYF; CDR3 DNA: TGTGCCAGCAGTTTATCGACAGGGGGCAATAACGAGCAGTACTTC
clone size: NA; CDR3 length: 14; V gene: TRBV6-1; J gene: TRBJ2-3; D gene: NA; CDR3 protein: CASSGQLNTDTQYF; CDR3 DNA: TGTGCCAGCAGTGGACAGCTAAACACAGATACGCAGTATTTT
clone size: once; CDR3 length: 16; V gene: TRBV5-1; J gene: TRBJ2-3; D gene: NA; CDR3 protein: CASSLAPAGLSDTQYF; CDR3 DNA: TGCGCCAGCAGCTTGGCCCCTGCGGGGTTATCAGATACGCAGTATTTT
clone size: NA; CDR3 length: 16; V gene: TRBV4-2; J gene: TRBJ2-1; D gene: NA; CDR3 protein: CASSQGGLYLGDEQFF; CDR3 DNA: TGTGCCAGCAGCCAAGGCGGACTATATTTAGGGGATGAGCAGTTCTTC
clone size: NA; CDR3 length: 13; V gene: TRBV30; J gene: TRBJ1-2; D gene: NA; CDR3 protein: CAWSDRSNYGYTF; CDR3 DNA: TGTGCCTGGAGTGACAGGTCTAACTATGGCTACACCTTC
clone size: NA; CDR3 length: 16; V gene: TRBV28; J gene: TRBJ2-7; D gene: NA; CDR3 protein: CASSFNWDNGTYEQYF; CDR3 DNA: TGTGCCAGCAGTTTCAACTGGGACAATGGGACCTACGAGCAGTACTTC
clone size: NA; CDR3 length: 14; V gene: TRBV2; J gene: TRBJ2-6; D gene: NA; CDR3 protein: CASSETSGANVLTF; CDR3 DNA: TGTGCCAGCAGTGAAACCTCGGGGGCCAACGTCCTGACTTTC
clone size: NA; CDR3 length: 15; V gene: TRBV9; J gene: TRBJ2-7; D gene: TRBD2; CDR3 protein: CASSVAPSGNYEQYF; CDR3 DNA: TGTGCCAGCAGCGTAGCTCCTAGCGGGAACTACGAGCAGTACTTC
clone size: NA; CDR3 length: 15; V gene: TRBV4-2; J gene: TRBJ1-4; D gene: NA; CDR3 protein: CASSQDYGTREKLFF; CDR3 DNA: TGTGCCAGCAGCCAAGATTATGGGACTAGGGAAAAACTGTTTTTT
clone size: NA; CDR3 length: 15; V gene: TRBV7-9; J gene: TRBJ2-5; D gene: NA; CDR3 protein: CASSFSTPAQETQYF; CDR3 DNA: TGTGCCAGCAGCTTTAGTACCCCAGCTCAAGAGACCCAGTACTTC
clone size: NA; CDR3 length: 15; V gene: TRBV6-1; J gene: TRBJ2-7; D gene: NA; CDR3 protein: CASSEAFGGTYEQYF; CDR3 DNA: TGTGCCAGCAGTGAAGCTTTCGGAGGGACCTACGAGCAGTACTTC
clone size: NA; CDR3 length: 15; V gene: TRBV28; J gene: TRBJ1-1; D gene: NA; CDR3 protein: CASSLPRVTMSEAFF; CDR3 DNA: TGTGCCAGCAGTCTGCCGCGGGTAACGATGTCTGAAGCTTTCTTT